This entry lists 21 T cell receptor beta chains sequenced from one sample in a study of tissue T cells after allogeneic stem cell transplantation. Libraries were prepared by immunoSEQ multiplex PCR; TCRdb keeps only in-frame clonotypes and omits some of them. The table lists more than 45,000 clones, 65% to 85% of them singletons. Sequencing used sorted cells pooled from one or two spleens. These receptors all come from a pool of C57BL/6 mice in good health.

Regarding this clone: The gene symbols are mouse symbols. The CDR3 is cut off 1 residue early in the read; its end comes from the germline J gene. The chain uses TRBV15 and TRBJ2-5; tentatively, D is TRBD1 or TRBD2 (5 bases each). The germline V gene encodes CDR1 SGHND and CDR2 FRSKSL. The CDR3 has 13 amino acids. The V gene lost 5 bases and the J gene lost 5 bases, with 11 bases spanning the gap. The part of the CDR3 DNA that was read is TGTGCCAGCAGTGGGGGAGACGGAGACACCCAGTAC. It translates to CASSGGDGDTQY. The full-length CDR3 reads as CASSGGDGDTQYF.

Concerning this clone: At one end, the junction sequence differs from germline, possibly due to a read error. The gene symbols are mouse symbols. The CDR3 is cut off 1 residue early in the read; its end comes from the germline J gene. The chain joins TRBV26 to TRBJ1-4; TRBD1 might be the D (5 bases). The V gene's germline CDR1 is KGHPV and CDR2 FQNQEV (reference sequence). The CDR3 consists of 15 residues. Here the CDR3 reads CAGSPPQGPNERLFF. Incomplete CDR3 DNA: TGTGCCGGCAGTCCTCCGCAGGGCCCCAACGAAAGATTATTT.

Of note for this clone: Gene names are mouse gene names. The read falls 1 residue short of the CDR3 end, and the missing part is taken from the germline J gene. The chain is built from TRBV19 and TRBJ2-5; D is possibly TRBD2 (5 bases). Germline CDR1 reads FNHDT; CDR2 reads SITEND (reference sequence). The length of the CDR3 is 14 residues. The V gene lost 2 bases and the J gene lost 4 bases, with 11 bases spanning the gap. The chain's CDR3 is CASSIVLGKDTQYF. The covered CDR3 bases are TGTGCCAGCAGTATTGTCCTGGGTAAAGACACCCAGTAC. The full variable domain, rest sourced from reference TRBV19 and TRBJ2-5, is GGIITQTPKFLIGQEGQKLTLKCQQNFNHDTMYWYRQDSGKGLRLIYYSITENDLQKGDLSEGYDASREKKSSFSLTVTSAQKNEMAVFLCASSIVLGKDTQYFGPGTRLLVL.

Notes on this clone: Gene labels here are mouse ones. The sequence runs out 1 residue before the end of the CDR3; the remainder is reconstructed from the germline J gene. The chain carries TRBV4 and TRBJ1-1; D uncertain. The V gene's germline CDR1 is LGHDT and CDR2 YNNKQL (reference sequence). Trimming pared 3 bases from V and 0 bases from J, leaving 5 bases between. This CDR3 spans 13 amino acids. The CDR3: CASSYQTNTEVFF. Incomplete CDR3 DNA: TGTGCCAGCAGCTATCAGACAAACACAGAAGTCTTC.

Points on this clone: Any gene name here is a mouse gene name. The read stops 1 residue short of the end of the CDR3; the missing end is completed from the germline J gene. V gene TRBV16 combines with J gene TRBJ2-7; the match to TRBD2 covers 10 bases. Germline V CDR1 and CDR2: SGHSA, FRNQAP. The V segment lost 4 bases and the J segment 5 bases; nucleotides outside the gene matches: 2. The CDR3 loop spans 13 amino acids. The covered CDR3 bases are TGTGCAAGCAGCTCGACTGGGGGGAATGAACAGTAC. Translation: CASSSTGGNEQY. In full, the CDR3 reads CASSSTGGNEQYF.

Comments on this clone: One end of the junction does not line up with germline, which may come from a read error. Gene labels here are mouse ones. The read terminates 1 residue ahead of where the CDR3 ends, so the germline J gene completes it. The chain couples TRBV13-2 to TRBJ2-7; 8 bases line up with TRBD2. Germline CDR1 is NNHNN and CDR2 is SYGAGS (reference sequence). The length of the CDR3 is 15 residues. The CDR3 loop is CASSDALGDSYEQYF. Incomplete CDR3 DNA: TGTGCCAGCAGTGATGCACTGGGGGACTCCTATGAACAGTAC.

A note on this clone: One end of the junction fails to match germline, which may point to a read error. The genes are named according to mouse. Read coverage stops 1 residue before the CDR3 terminus; the germline J gene supplies the remainder. The V call is TRBV13-2, the J call TRBJ1-1; D might be TRBD1 (6 bases). The CDR3 consists of 12 residues. The germline gives CDR1 NNHNN, CDR2 SYGAGS (reference sequence). The CDR3 sequence: CASGDGTKKVFF. The CDR3 DNA, read in part, is TGTGCCAGCGGCGATGGGACAAAAAAAGTCTTC.

Remarks on this clone: Genes here carry mouse names. Sequencing ends 1 residue short of the CDR3 end; the germline J gene provides the rest. Within the sample, other DNA sequences also encode this same CDR3. The chain is built from TRBV1 and TRBJ2-7, with D unresolved. The CDR3 consists of 12 residues. CDR1 is NSQYPW and CDR2 is LRSPGD in the germline V gene (reference sequence). Trimming pared 3 bases from V and 4 bases from J, leaving 7 bases between. The CDR3 protein is CTCSASSYEQYF. The sequenced part of the CDR3 DNA is TGCACCTGCAGTGCTTCTTCTTATGAACAGTAC. Full variable domain (rest looked up from reference TRBV1 and TRBJ2-7): VTLLEQNPRWRLVPRGQAVNLRCILKNSQYPWMSWYQQDLQKQLQWLFTLRSPGDKEVKSLPGADYLATRVTDTELRLQVANMSQGRTLYCTCSASSYEQYFGPGTRLTVL.

The sample holds a few counts of this clone. Mouse germline and gene names are used. The CDR3 sequence: CASSLAGNAEQFF. The sequenced part of the CDR3 DNA is TGTGCCAGCAGCTTAGCGGGGAATGCTGAGCAGTTC. This sequence joins TRBV3 and TRBJ2-1; D not certain. The read comes to an end 1 residue before the CDR3 does, leaving the germline J gene to fill in the end. Trimming cost V 0 bases and J 5 bases, with 5 bases left between them. The CDR3 spans 13 residues. Looked up from germline, CDR1 is SNHLY and CDR2 is FYNGKV (reference sequence). The variable domain in full, completed from reference TRBV3 and TRBJ2-1, reads GPKVLQIPSHQIIDMGQMVTLNCDPVSNHLYFYWYKQILGQQMEFLVNFYNGKVMEKSKLFKDQFSVERPDGSYFTLKIQPTALEDSAVYFCASSLAGNAEQFFGPGTRLTVL.

In the case of this clone: Germline and genes here are mouse. The DNA ends 1 residue before the CDR3 does, and the rest of the CDR3 is filled in from the germline J gene. This chain uses TRBV5 with TRBJ1-1; D gene unclear. Germline CDR1 and CDR2: LGHNA and YNLKQL (reference sequence). Trimming left V 4 bases short and J 1 base short, with 7 bases between. This CDR3 has 13 residues. This chain's CDR3 is CASSPFENTEVFF. The DNA read from the CDR3 is TGTGCCAGCAGCCCCTTTGAAAACACAGAAGTCTTC.

In regard to this clone: Gene names and germline match the mouse. The CDR3 is cut off 1 residue early in the read; its end comes from the germline J gene. The V and J genes are TRBV26 and TRBJ2-7, with 8 bases aligning to TRBD1. This CDR3 has 12 residues. With V trimmed by 6 bases and J by 7 bases, 5 bases remained unmatched. Germline V CDR1 and CDR2: KGHPV, FQNQEV (reference sequence). CDR3 loop: CASSGQGWEQYF. Partial CDR3 DNA: TGTGCCAGCAGCGGACAGGGATGGGAACAGTAC.

In the case of this clone: The gene names given are mouse names. The sequenced fragment ends 1 residue before the CDR3 boundary, so the rest is inferred from the germline J gene. This rearrangement joins TRBV13-2 to TRBJ2-5; TRBD1 matches at 12 bases. The germline V gene has CDR1 NNHNN and CDR2 SYGAGS (reference sequence). The CDR3 is made up of 15 amino acids. With V trimmed by 1 base and J by 6 bases, 3 bases remained unmatched. The CDR3 sequence is CASGDRGQGADTQYF. The part of the CDR3 DNA that was read is TGTGCCAGCGGTGATAGGGGACAGGGGGCGGACACCCAGTAC.

With respect to this clone: Germline and genes here are mouse. Sequencing ends 1 residue short of the CDR3 end; the germline J gene provides the rest. V usage is TRBV16 and J usage is TRBJ2-5, with a tentative D call TRBD2 (6 bases). CDR3 length: 13 residues. Looked up from germline, CDR1 is SGHSA and CDR2 is FRNQAP. The V gene lost 5 bases and the J gene lost 3 bases, with 9 bases spanning the gap. Incomplete CDR3 DNA: TGTGCAAGCAGCCAGGGACTTCAAGACACCCAGTAC. Translating gives CASSQGLQDTQY. The whole CDR3 protein is CASSQGLQDTQYF.

This clone was counted a few times. These gene names are mouse names. The read terminates 1 residue ahead of where the CDR3 ends, so the germline J gene completes it. V is TRBV12-2 and J is TRBJ2-7; TRBD2 aligns across 7 bases. V was clipped by 2 bases and J by 3 bases; unmatched bases: 3. The CDR3 covers 13 residues. Per germline, CDR1 SGHLS and CDR2 HYDKME. The CDR3 DNA, read in part, is TGTGCCAGCTCTCCGGGACTGAACTATGAACAGTAC. Amino acids: CASSPGLNYEQY. The whole CDR3 protein reads CASSPGLNYEQYF.

A word on this clone: These gene names are mouse names. Coverage ceases 1 residue before the CDR3 finishes, and the germline J gene fills in the end. The J gene is TRBJ2-3, the V gene TRBV31; 8 bases fit TRBD1. Germline-derived CDR1 and CDR2 are GKSSPN and SITVG. Unmatched junction bases numbered 3, after V lost 1 base and J lost 6 bases. This CDR3 has 13 residues. The chain's CDR3 is CAWSRRDRETLYF. The covered CDR3 bases are TGTGCCTGGAGTCGCCGGGACAGGGAAACGCTGTAT. The full variable domain, its missing parts supplied by reference TRBV31 and TRBJ2-3, is AQTIHQWPVAEIKAVGSPLSLGCTIKGKSSPNLYWYWQATGGTLQQLFYSITVGQVESVVQLNLSASRPKDDQFILSTEKLLLSHSGFYLCAWSRRDRETLYFGSGTRLTVL.

Comment on this clone: The gene names given are mouse names. The read falls 1 residue short of the CDR3 end, and the missing part is taken from the germline J gene. The sample holds other DNA sequences that translate to the same CDR3. V usage is TRBV3 and J usage is TRBJ1-4; no definite D call. The CDR3 consists of 14 residues. Germline-derived CDR1 and CDR2 are SNHLY and FYNGKV (reference sequence). Trimming stripped 3 bases from V and 0 bases from J, with 5 bases between. CDR3 in amino acids: CASSLGISNERLFF. CDR3 DNA (partial): TGTGCCAGCAGCTTGGGGATTTCCAACGAAAGATTATTT.

A remark on this clone: Gene names denote mouse genes. The read stops 1 residue short of the end of the CDR3; the missing end is completed from the germline J gene. The V and J genes are TRBV3 and TRBJ1-4; no clear D. There are 13 residues in the CDR3. Per the germline V gene, CDR1 is SNHLY and CDR2 is FYNGKV (reference sequence). V was cut by 1 base and J by 5 bases, with 5 bases left in between. The CDR3 protein is CASSLGQNERLFF. CDR3 bases read: TGTGCCAGCAGCTTAGGGCAGAACGAAAGATTATTT.

On this clone itself: Germline and genes: mouse. The read is 1 residue too short to cover the CDR3 end, so that end is filled in from the germline J gene. The chain couples TRBV19 to TRBJ1-1; tentative D call: TRBD1 (5 bases). Trimming removed 1 base from V and 4 bases from J, with 8 bases in between. CDR3 length: 13 residues. The germline V gene has CDR1 FNHDT and CDR2 SITEND (reference sequence). The covered CDR3 bases are TGTGCCAGCAGTATACAGGGCCGCACAGAAGTCTTC. Translation gives CASSIQGRTEVF. The complete CDR3 protein is CASSIQGRTEVFF.

For this clone: Gene names are the mouse ones. The read terminates 1 residue before the CDR3 end, so the remaining end is supplied by the germline J gene. V gene TRBV13-2 combines with J gene TRBJ2-4, with 8 bases that match TRBD2. CDR1 is NNHNN, CDR2 SYGAGS, per germline (reference sequence). Trimming at V came to 2 bases and at J to 5 bases, leaving 1 base not matched to a gene. The CDR3 is 13 residues long. The DNA read from the CDR3 is TGTGCCAGCGGTGAGACTGGGGTAAACACCTTGTAC. This codes for CASGETGVNTLY. The CDR3 in full is CASGETGVNTLYF.

A remark on this clone: These gene names are mouse names. The missing CDR3 end, 1 residue past where the read stops, is filled in from the germline J gene. This specimen includes other DNA sequences encoding the same CDR3. The rearrangement joins TRBV2 to TRBJ2-3; D is undetermined. Germline CDR1 reads LGHNA; CDR2 reads YSYQKL. This CDR3 is built from 14 residues. V was shortened by 4 bases and J by 0 bases, with 8 bases between the two germline ends. The CDR3 is CASSPGSSAETLYF. Incomplete CDR3 DNA: TGTGCCAGCAGCCCCGGGTCGAGTGCAGAAACGCTGTAT.

Worth noting for this clone: Gene names refer to mouse genes. CDR3 region: CASSDAWNSPLYF. The covered CDR3 bases are TGTGCCAGCAGTGATGCTTGGAATTCGCCCCTCTAC. The genes are TRBV13-1 and TRBJ1-6; D is unclear. Read coverage stops 1 residue before the CDR3 terminus; the germline J gene supplies the remainder. TRBJ1-6 is recorded as an ORF, its role being uncertain. This CDR3 is 13 amino acids long. CDR1 is NSHNY, CDR2 SYGAGN, per germline. The ends were cut back, 0 bases at V and 7 bases at J, with 5 bases in the middle.